This passage covers 21 T cell receptor beta chains from one sample sequenced in a study of shared clonotypes between healthy human individuals. Libraries were prepared by immunoSEQ multiplex PCR; TCRdb keeps only in-frame clonotypes and omits some of them. The sample carries about 450,000 clones, roughly 85% recorded once. Sequencing was carried out using PBMCs. Receptor source: a woman in her forties in good health. Some clones in this sample may be carry-over from other donors' samples.

Remarks on this clone: In the same sample, other DNA sequences code for this CDR3. The CDR3 coding sequence is TGCAGCGTTGAGGGTCAGGGGGGCACAGATACGCAGTATTTT. Protein: CSVEGQGGTDTQYF. This chain connects TRBV29-1 to TRBJ2-3, with TRBD1 identical over 7 bases. V was clipped by 3 bases and J by 1 base; unmatched bases: 4. The CDR3 sequence is 14 residues long. In germline, CDR1 is SQVTM, CDR2 ANQGSEA.

This clone turned up a few times. CDR3: CATGTGTSGNYEQYF. The DNA for the CDR3 is TGTGCCACCGGGACAGGGACTAGCGGAAACTACGAGCAGTACTTC. V and J are TRBV6-6 and TRBJ2-7; the match to TRBD2 covers 11 bases. The V segment lost 10 bases and the J segment 3 bases; nucleotides outside the gene matches: 11. The germline gives CDR1 MNHNY, CDR2 SVGAGI (reference sequence). The CDR3 totals 15 residues.

Only a few counts were recorded for this clone. V usage is TRBV5-1 and J usage is TRBJ2-7; TRBD1 might be the D (6 bases). V shed 1 base and J shed 6 bases, with 20 bases lying between them. Germline CDR1 SGHRS, CDR2 YFSETQ. This CDR3 contains 16 residues. The CDR3 protein is CASSLSPDRTVGEQYF. CDR3 in DNA: TGCGCCAGCAGCTTGAGCCCTGACAGGACCGTGGGCGAGCAGTACTTC.

The J gene is TRBJ1-2, the V gene TRBV5-4; TRBD1 matches 7 bases. Per the germline V gene, CDR1 is SGHNT and CDR2 is YYREEE (reference sequence). V gave up 4 bases and J gave up 5 bases; unmatched junction bases: 11. The CDR3 covers 15 residues. Written as DNA, the CDR3 is TGTGCCAGCAGCATAAGCACCGGGACAGCGTATGGCTACACCTTC. This gives the protein CASSISTGTAYGYTF.

This chain uses TRBV7-3 with TRBJ2-1; 7 nucleotides line up with TRBD2. This CDR3 has 16 amino acids. The V segment lost 6 bases and the J segment 4 bases; nucleotides outside the gene matches: 12. Germline values: CDR1 SGHTA, CDR2 FQGTGA. In nucleotides, the CDR3 is TGTGCCAGCAGTCTAGGTGGGCTAGCGGCTTACAATGAGCAGTTCTTC. This sequence encodes CASSLGGLAAYNEQFF.

About this clone itself: Other DNA variants within this sample encode the same CDR3. The V and J genes are TRBV19 and TRBJ2-7; 7 bases are shared with TRBD2. CDR3 length equals 15 residues. The V segment lost 3 bases and the J segment 0 bases; nucleotides outside the gene matches: 5. Germline V lookup: CDR1 LNHDA, CDR2 SQIVND (reference sequence). In DNA, the CDR3 is TGTGCCAGTAGTATGGGGCTAGCGGACTCCTACGAGCAGTACTTC. Translating gives CASSMGLADSYEQYF.

This chain joins TRBV28 and TRBJ1-2; D call uncertain. The CDR3 has 13 residues. Trimming stripped 3 bases from V and 5 bases from J, with 10 bases between. Germline CDR1 reads MDHEN; CDR2 reads SYDVKM. CDR3 loop: CASSFRGPYGYTF. CDR3 DNA sequence: TGTGCCAGCAGTTTCCGCGGTCCTTATGGCTACACCTTC.

The chain has TRBV28 and TRBJ2-7; 7 bases agree with TRBD2. This CDR3 comprises 12 residues. V lost 4 bases and J lost 5; bases outside the gene matches: 2. In germline, CDR1 is MDHEN, CDR2 SYDVKM. The CDR3 protein is CASSSAGDEQYF. The CDR3, as DNA: TGTGCCAGCAGTTCGGCGGGAGACGAGCAGTACTTC.

The V and J genes are TRBV7-2 and TRBJ1-1; D unclear. This CDR3 is built from 13 residues. The germline gives CDR1 SGHTA, CDR2 FQGNSA. Trimming took 2 bases from V and 1 from J, leaving 5 bases between them. The CDR3, as DNA: TGTGCCAGCAGCTTATTTGCGAACACTGAAGCTTTCTTT. Translation gives CASSLFANTEAFF.

The V gene is TRBV5-1, the J gene TRBJ2-6; D not certain. The V end was cut by 0 bases, the J end by 0 bases, with 7 bases between. The germline gives CDR1 SGHRS, CDR2 YFSETQ. The CDR3 totals 16 residues. This CDR3 reads CASSLVGISGANVLTF. CDR3 DNA sequence: TGCGCCAGCAGCTTGGTAGGGATCTCTGGGGCCAACGTCCTGACTTTC.

This clone was seen ten or more times. The chain recombines TRBV5-8 with TRBJ2-5, with 8 positions matching TRBD1. Per the germline V gene, CDR1 is SGHTS and CDR2 is YDEGEE. The CDR3 runs to 15 residues. The junction had 9 bases not matched to a gene; V was cut back by 4 bases and J by 4 bases. As DNA, the CDR3 is TGTGCCAGCAGCGACAGGGGCCGGGGTACAGAGACCCAGTACTTC. Translation: CASSDRGRGTETQYF. The full variable domain, in which reference TRBV5-8 and TRBJ2-5 provide the parts outside the CDR3, is EAGVTQSPTHLIKTRGQQATLRCSPISGHTSVYWYQQALGLGLQFLLWYDEGEERNRGNFPPRFSGRQFPNYSSELNVNALELEDSALYLCASSDRGRGTETQYFGPGTRLLVL.

This sequence joins TRBV28 and TRBJ2-7, with TRBD1 matching 9 bases. J gave up 5 bases and V 3 bases, and 8 bases lay outside the gene matches. CDR3 size: 15 residues. Germline V gene lookup returns CDR1 MDHEN and CDR2 SYDVKM. CDR3 coding DNA: TGTGCCAGCAGTTTTGGTGGGACAGGGCCGGACGAGCAGTACTTC. Protein product: CASSFGGTGPDEQYF.

In this sample, this clone turned up once. This chain connects TRBV4-3 to TRBJ2-1; D is undetermined. Trimming removed 2 bases from V and 2 bases from J, with 10 bases in between. The CDR3 has 15 amino acids. The V gene's germline CDR1 is LGHNA and CDR2 YSLEER. CDR3: CASSQLVRAYNEQFF. For the CDR3, the DNA is TGCGCCAGCAGCCAACTAGTCAGAGCCTACAATGAGCAGTTCTTC.

The V gene is TRBV2, the J gene TRBJ2-7, with TRBD2 matching 7 bases. This CDR3 spans 13 amino acids. Losses at the gene ends were 5 bases for V and 1 base for J; bases not matched to a gene: 2. Germline loops: CDR1 SNHLY, CDR2 FYNNEI. The CDR3 loop is CASSLRGSYEQYF. Here the CDR3 DNA reads TGTGCCAGCAGTCTGCGGGGGTCCTACGAGCAGTACTTC.

V usage is TRBV5-4 and J usage is TRBJ1-2; D unresolved. The CDR3 contains 16 residues. Germline values: CDR1 SGHNT, CDR2 YYREEE (reference sequence). Trimming took 3 bases from V and 0 from J, leaving 15 bases between them. The CDR3 sequence is CASSWGGREANYGYTF. As DNA, the CDR3 is TGTGCCAGCAGCTGGGGAGGAAGGGAGGCTAACTATGGCTACACCTTC. Variable domain in full (rest from reference TRBV5-4 and TRBJ1-2): ETGVTQSPTHLIKTRGQQVTLRCSSQSGHNTVSWYQQALGQGPQFIFQYYREEENGRGNFPPRFSGLQFPNYSSELNVNALELDDSALYLCASSWGGREANYGYTFGSGTRLTVV.

This chain links TRBV14 with TRBJ2-5; D is possibly TRBD2 (5 bases). The V end was cut by 4 bases, the J end by 5 bases, with 17 bases between. Germline assignment: CDR1 SGHDN and CDR2 FVKESK. The CDR3 spans 15 residues. This CDR3 reads CASSPSGKSGETQYF. CDR3 in DNA: TGTGCCAGCAGCCCCAGCGGAAAGTCGGGGGAGACCCAGTACTTC.

This chain joins TRBV25-1 and TRBJ2-3, with D maybe TRBD1 (5 bases). In germline, CDR1 is MGHDK, CDR2 SYGVNS. The V and J ends lost 1 base and 5 bases respectively, with 10 bases between them. The CDR3 sequence is 14 residues long. CDR3 DNA sequence: TGTGCCAGCAGTGAATCCTCAGGGTTAGATACGCAGTATTTT. Translating gives CASSESSGLDTQYF.

V gene TRBV4-1 combines with J gene TRBJ2-5; TRBD1 or TRBD2 may be the D gene (5 bases each). The germline V gene encodes CDR1 MGHRA and CDR2 YSYEKL. The CDR3 length is 17 residues. Trimming stripped 1 base from V and 5 bases from J, with 20 bases between. The CDR3 sequence is CASSQVVGESAGETQYF. CDR3 nucleotides: TGCGCCAGCAGCCAAGTTGTCGGGGAGAGCGCAGGGGAGACCCAGTACTTC.

Concerning this clone itself: This sample includes further DNA sequences coding for the same CDR3. The V call is TRBV7-2, the J call TRBJ1-2, with TRBD1 matching over 11 bases. J gave up 5 bases and V 3 bases, and 2 bases lay outside the gene matches. The CDR3 runs 14 residues. Germline loops: CDR1 SGHTA, CDR2 FQGNSA. CDR3 sequence reads: CASSFGQGAYGYTF. CDR3 DNA: TGTGCCAGCAGCTTTGGACAGGGGGCATATGGCTACACCTTC.

For this clone: At one end, the junction sequence differs from germline, possibly due to a read error. This chain links TRBV28 with TRBJ1-4, with 7 bases lining up with TRBD1. This CDR3 contains 18 residues. Germline V gene sequence: CDR1 MDHEN, CDR2 SYDVKM. CDR3 bases: TGTGCCAGCACCCCCGACAGGGTGGTGGCCCCAAAGGGAAGGAAAACTGTTTTT. This translates into CASTPDRVVAPKGRKTVF.

This clone was observed many times. This chain uses TRBV5-1 with TRBJ2-3; 12 positions match TRBD1. The CDR3 totals 17 residues. V was pared by 2 bases and J by 2 bases, with 6 bases of the junction left unmatched. Germline CDR1 is SGHRS and CDR2 is YFSETQ. The CDR3 DNA is TGCGCCAGCAGCTTTCGGGGACAGGGGGCTGACACAGATACGCAGTATTTT. Protein: CASSFRGQGADTDTQYF.